The TCR beta chain described here comes from a study of beta chain features in type 1 diabetes. Study as a whole: Patients shared similar age, gender and cell yields with healthy donors. Broader study findings: People with Type 1 diabetes carried modestly yet significantly shorter TCRB CDR3s in all four CD4+ subsets. A greater similarity of naive, central memory and Treg TCRB repertoires was seen among patients than among healthy donors.

The CDR3 has 14 residues. Trimming left V 5 bases short and J 5 bases short, with 16 bases between. Germline CDR1 MDHEN, CDR2 SYDVKM. The collection from each donor was one heparinised blood draw averaging roughly 100 mL. Sorting based on CD45RO/CCR7/CD25/CD127/CD95/CD27 separated CD4+ naive, central memory, regulatory and stem cell-like memory cells. As for this clone: What it binds is unknown.

Sequencing targeted expressed TCRB transcripts, as all isolated RNA had been reverse transcribed. TCRdb keeps only in-frame clones here, not all; method: immunoSEQ multiplex PCR. The sample lists about 260,000 clones, approximately 25% occurring once. The rearrangement links TRBV28 to TRBJ2-7, with a tentative D call TRBD2 (6 bases). The sequencing input was naive CD4+ T cells from blood. This receptor was identified in a woman aged 30 to 39 with type 1 diabetes. CDR3 bases: TGTGCCAGCAGTCCTGGGGGGTCGAATGACGAGCAGTACTTC. This encodes CASSPGGSNDEQYF.